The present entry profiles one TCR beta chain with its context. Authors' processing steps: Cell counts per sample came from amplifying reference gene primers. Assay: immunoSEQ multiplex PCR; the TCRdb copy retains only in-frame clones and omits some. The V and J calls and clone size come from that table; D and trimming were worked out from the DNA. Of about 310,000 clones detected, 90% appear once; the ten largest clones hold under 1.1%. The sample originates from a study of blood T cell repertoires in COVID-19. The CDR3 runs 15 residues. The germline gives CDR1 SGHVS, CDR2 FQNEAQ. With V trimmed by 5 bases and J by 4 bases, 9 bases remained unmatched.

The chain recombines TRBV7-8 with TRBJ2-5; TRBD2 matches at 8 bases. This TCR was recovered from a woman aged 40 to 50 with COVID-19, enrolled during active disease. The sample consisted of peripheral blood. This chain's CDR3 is CASSGGLVSRETQYF. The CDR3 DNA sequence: TGTGCCAGCAGCGGGGGACTAGTCAGTCGAGAGACCCAGTACTTC.